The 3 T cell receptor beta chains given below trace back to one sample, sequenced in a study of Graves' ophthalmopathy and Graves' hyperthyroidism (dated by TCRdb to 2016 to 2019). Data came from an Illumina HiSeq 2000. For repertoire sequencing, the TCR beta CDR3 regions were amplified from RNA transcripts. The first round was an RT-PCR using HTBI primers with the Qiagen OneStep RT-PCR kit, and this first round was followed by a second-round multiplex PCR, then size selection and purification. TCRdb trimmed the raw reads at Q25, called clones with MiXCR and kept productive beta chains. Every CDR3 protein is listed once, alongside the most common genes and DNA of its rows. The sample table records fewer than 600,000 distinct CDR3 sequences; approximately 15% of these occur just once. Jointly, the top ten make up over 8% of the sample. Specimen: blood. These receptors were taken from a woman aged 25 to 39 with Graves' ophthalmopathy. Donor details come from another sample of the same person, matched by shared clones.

Here the CDR3 DNA reads TGCAGCGTAGGGTCCGGGCCGTATCAGCCCCAGCATTTT. Translated, it gives CSVGSGPYQPQHF. The chain couples TRBV29-1 to TRBJ1-5; D gene ambiguous. Between the trimmed V and J ends, which lost 6 bases and 5 bases, there was a span of 14 bases. CDR3 length: 13 amino acids. The germline CDR1 and CDR2 sequences are SQVTM and ANQGSEA.

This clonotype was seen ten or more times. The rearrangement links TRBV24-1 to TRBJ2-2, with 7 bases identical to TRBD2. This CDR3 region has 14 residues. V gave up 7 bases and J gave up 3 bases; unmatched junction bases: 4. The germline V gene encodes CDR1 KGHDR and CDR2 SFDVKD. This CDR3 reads CATRGGRDTGELFF. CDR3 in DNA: TGTGCCACCAGGGGAGGGCGCGACACCGGGGAGCTGTTTTTT.

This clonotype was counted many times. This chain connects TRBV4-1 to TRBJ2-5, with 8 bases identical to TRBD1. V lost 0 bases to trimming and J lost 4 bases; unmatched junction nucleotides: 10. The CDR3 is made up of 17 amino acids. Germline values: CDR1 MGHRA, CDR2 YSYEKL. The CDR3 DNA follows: TGCGCCAGCAGCCAAGAAACGTTCGGGACAGGAGGAGAGACCCAGTACTTC. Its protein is CASSQETFGTGGETQYF.